The 14 T cell receptor beta chains below were found in one sample sequenced in a study of T cells in Graves' hyperthyroidism and ophthalmopathy. TCR beta CDR3 sequences were amplified from RNA transcripts. The HTBI primer set was used in a first-round RT-PCR of the TCR CDR3. One entry per CDR3 protein, called by TCRdb with MiXCR from the multiplex PCR reads. The table includes more than 600,000 distinct CDR3 sequences, about 17% detected once. Material: blood. These receptors all stem from a man aged 18 to 35 with Graves' hyperthyroidism.

In its sample, this clonotype was seen many times. The chain combines TRBV12-3 or TRBV12-4 with TRBJ2-1, with 9 nucleotides matching TRBD2. The CDR3 runs 16 residues. With V trimmed by 3 bases and J by 8 bases, 11 bases remained unmatched. Written as DNA, the CDR3 is TGTGCCAGCAGTTTCTCGCGGGAGGGCCTTAACTATGAGCAGTTCTTC. Amino acid sequence: CASSFSREGLNYEQFF.

The chain has TRBV2 and TRBJ1-5; D unresolved. V gave up 7 bases and J gave up 5 bases, with 15 bases separating them. This CDR3 is built from 14 residues. The germline V gene has CDR1 SNHLY and CDR2 FYNNEI. The DNA of the CDR3 is TGTGCCAGCACCGGGCGGTGGGGAGATCAGCCCCAGCATTTT. Translation gives CASTGRWGDQPQHF.

Comments on this clonotype: This may arise from a read error, as a much more abundant clone is one base away. The chain carries TRBV12-3 or TRBV12-4 and TRBJ2-5, with D hard to call. The CDR3 covers 13 residues. V dropped 6 bases and J dropped 2 bases, with 10 bases sitting between them. CDR3 sequence (DNA): TGTGCCAGCAGCTACCCGCGGCAAGAGACCCAGTACTTC. This codes for CASSYPRQETQYF.

This clonotype came up a few times. This rearrangement joins TRBV29-1 to TRBJ1-2; D uncertain. The germline V and J ends were trimmed by 4 bases and 4 bases, with 13 bases remaining between them. Germline assignment: CDR1 SQVTM and CDR2 ANQGSEA. This CDR3 has 13 amino acids. The DNA for the CDR3 is TGCAGCGTTGTCCTTCTGGGGATCTATGGCTACACCTTC. Protein product: CSVVLLGIYGYTF.

This clonotype has at least ten counts. This sequence joins TRBV12-3 or TRBV12-4 and TRBJ2-1, with 7 bases lining up with TRBD2. J was trimmed by 2 bases and V by 4 bases; bases with no gene match: 17. This CDR3 region has 19 residues. The CDR3 sequence is CASSSTGAGVRGAYNEQFF. DNA of the CDR3: TGTGCCAGCAGTTCCACCGGGGCGGGGGTTAGAGGGGCCTACAATGAGCAGTTCTTC.

This clonotype has just a few counts. V usage is TRBV16 and J usage is TRBJ1-1; no clear D. CDR1 and CDR2 (germline): KGHSY, FQNENV. The CDR3 length is 14 residues. Trimming cost V 1 base and J 1 base, with 7 bases left between them. The CDR3 nucleotides are TGTGCCAGCAGCCAATTACGGGGGAACACTGAAGCTTTCTTT. Translation: CASSQLRGNTEAFF.

This clonotype was seen more than once but under ten times. DNA of the CDR3: TGTGCCATCACTACAGGCGGGAACACTGAAGCTTTCTTT. This translates into CAITTGGNTEAFF. V usage is TRBV10-3 and J usage is TRBJ1-1, with D maybe TRBD1 (5 bases). The CDR3 has 13 residues. Germline V gives CDR1 ENHRY, CDR2 SYGVKD. Trimming shortened V by 7 bases and J by 1 base, and 10 bases separated the two germline ends.

This chain uses TRBV20-1 with TRBJ2-7; D not resolved. V was shortened by 3 bases and J by 1 base, with 10 bases between the two germline ends. Germline V gene data show CDR1 as DFQATT and CDR2 as SNEGSKA (reference sequence). This CDR3 contains 13 residues. The CDR3 protein is CSASSVYSYEQYF. CDR3 nucleotide sequence: TGCAGTGCTAGTTCGGTTTATTCCTACGAGCAGTACTTC.

A remark on this clonotype: Just one base apart from a much larger clone, this may be a read error. The gene calls are TRBV27 and TRBJ2-5; tentatively, D is TRBD1 (5 bases). This CDR3 is built from 16 residues. Looked up from germline, CDR1 is MNHEY and CDR2 is SMNVEV (reference sequence). The CDR3 region has the DNA TGTGCCAGCGGTTTTTCCCCAACAGGAGCCCAAGAGACCCAGTACTTC. Translated: CASGFSPTGAQETQYF.

The table lists this clonotype with a count of one. The chain carries TRBV19 and TRBJ2-1; D assignment may be TRBD1 or TRBD2 (5 bases each). Trimming pared 5 bases from V and 7 bases from J, leaving 18 bases between. The CDR3 consists of 15 residues. CDR1 LNHDA and CDR2 SQIVND come from the germline V gene (reference sequence). This CDR3 reads CASSPGTGLENEQFF. The CDR3 region has the DNA TGTGCCAGTAGTCCAGGGACGGGTCTAGAGAATGAGCAGTTCTTC.

This chain connects TRBV11-2 to TRBJ2-6, with D possibly TRBD1 on 6 matching bases. The V gene's germline CDR1 is SGHAT and CDR2 FQNNGV. The CDR3 sequence is 18 residues long. Trimming took 5 bases from V and 0 from J, leaving 17 bases between them. DNA of the CDR3: TGTGCCAGCAGCCCCGGGACAAGCCGTTACTCTGGGGCCAACGTCCTGACTTTC. This encodes CASSPGTSRYSGANVLTF.

This clonotype was observed many times. The CDR3 loop is CAITPRGETGELFF. In nucleotides, the CDR3 is TGTGCCATCACCCCGCGGGGTGAGACCGGGGAGCTGTTTTTT. The chain carries TRBV10-3 and TRBJ2-2, with a tentative D call TRBD2 (6 bases). This CDR3 has 14 amino acids. The V end was cut by 7 bases, the J end by 5 bases, with 14 bases between. Germline V gene sequence: CDR1 ENHRY, CDR2 SYGVKD.

Details on this clonotype: A read error may be the cause here, since a much bigger clone is one base away. Since no conserved phenylalanine or tryptophan closes the CDR3, a read error is the likely cause. V gene TRBV12-3 or TRBV12-4 combines with J gene TRBJ2-1; 8 bases are a match to TRBD2. With V trimmed by 8 bases and J by 7 bases, 10 bases remained unmatched. This CDR3 is built from 14 residues. The CDR3 DNA reads as TGTGCCAGCTCCTCGCCGGGACTAGTGAATGAGCAGTTCTCC. This sequence encodes CASSSPGLVNEQFS.

This clonotype was recorded at least ten times. This chain uses TRBV30 with TRBJ1-1, with a possible D match to TRBD1 (5 bases). The CDR3 runs 13 residues. The V gene lost 0 bases and the J gene lost 5 bases, with 10 bases spanning the gap. Germline CDR1 is GTSNPN and CDR2 is SVGIG (reference sequence). The CDR3 nucleotides read TGTGCCTGGAGTGTATATCGGGGGACTGAAGCTTTCTTT. This encodes CAWSVYRGTEAFF.